The 9 T cell receptor beta chains in this list originate from one sample, sequenced in a study of cytomegalovirus exposure and HLA in healthy donors. The PCR employed 60 Vbeta primers together with 13 Jbeta primers. Produced via immunoSEQ multiplex PCR; TCRdb's table is partial and in-frame only. The sample comprises 100,000 to 150,000 clones, 78% of which are singletons, and approximately 6% rests with the top ten. The sample consisted of PBMCs. All receptors derive from a woman aged 40 to 49 in good health and CMV-seronegative.

This clone came up a few times. The rearrangement uses TRBV11-2 and TRBJ2-2, with D perhaps TRBD2 (5 bases). The CDR3 is made up of 16 amino acids. Trimming removed 3 bases at V and 4 bases at J, with 15 bases between. Germline assignment: CDR1 SGHAT and CDR2 FQNNGV. This CDR3 reads CASSFARSAGTGELFF. DNA of the CDR3: TGTGCCAGCAGCTTCGCCCGGTCGGCGGGCACCGGGGAGCTGTTTTTT.

This clone turned up a few times. The chain links TRBV28 to TRBJ2-5; possible D gene TRBD1, 6 bases. Germline V gene lookup returns CDR1 MDHEN and CDR2 SYDVKM. CDR3 size: 16 residues. V dropped 5 bases and J dropped 3 bases, with 19 bases sitting between them. CDR3 region: CASSSSGTPIKETQYF. The CDR3 DNA follows: TGTGCCAGCAGTAGCTCCGGGACACCGATTAAAGAGACCCAGTACTTC.

This clone was seen repeatedly, ten times or more. The rearrangement uses TRBV6-1 and TRBJ2-7; 10 nucleotides match TRBD2. The J segment lost 2 bases and the V segment lost 7 bases, leaving 2 bases of the junction unmatched. There are 13 residues in the CDR3. The germline gives CDR1 MNHNS, CDR2 SASEGT. The CDR3 sequence: CASTSGSPYEQYF. The CDR3 DNA is TGTGCCAGCACTAGCGGGAGCCCCTACGAGCAGTACTTC.

The chain employs TRBV28 and TRBJ1-2; a possible D gene is TRBD1 (5 bases). V was cut by 10 bases and J by 4 bases, with 10 bases left in between. CDR1 and CDR2 (germline): MDHEN, SYDVKM. The CDR3 spans 11 residues. Here the CDR3 DNA reads TGTGCCATCACAGGCTCCTATGGCTACACCTTC. Its protein product is CAITGSYGYTF.

V gene TRBV19 combines with J gene TRBJ1-3; D call uncertain. The CDR3 is 15 residues long. Germline V gives CDR1 LNHDA, CDR2 SQIVND (reference sequence). Trimming left V 6 bases short and J 0 bases short, with 12 bases between. The CDR3 DNA sequence: TGTGCCAGTAGACTGACACAAAGCTCTGGAAACACCATATATTTT. Amino acids: CASRLTQSSGNTIYF.

This chain connects TRBV6-5 to TRBJ1-2; D call uncertain. The CDR3 runs 15 residues. Trimming pared 0 bases from V and 4 bases from J, leaving 12 bases between. The V gene's germline CDR1 is MNHEY and CDR2 SVGAGI. CDR3 residues: CASSYSGPNRYGYTF. The CDR3, as DNA: TGTGCCAGCAGTTACTCGGGCCCAAACCGCTATGGCTACACCTTC.

The rearrangement uses TRBV10-1 and TRBJ2-7; 10 nucleotides match TRBD2. In germline, CDR1 is WNHNN, CDR2 SYGVQD (reference sequence). The CDR3 runs to 14 residues. The V gene end was trimmed by 9 bases and the J gene end by 3 bases; junction bases not matched to a gene: 8. The CDR3 DNA reads as TGCGCCAGGGGGGAGCGGGAGGGCGGCTACGAGCAGTACTTC. This codes for CARGEREGGYEQYF.

The chain has TRBV28 and TRBJ1-5; a weak D match, TRBD1 (6 bases). The germline gives CDR1 MDHEN, CDR2 SYDVKM. This CDR3 is built from 15 residues. Deletions cut 7 bases from V and 0 bases from J, with 13 bases between. DNA for the CDR3: TGTGCCAGCACCAAAGGGGGGGTTAGCAATCAGCCCCAGCATTTT. Its protein is CASTKGGVSNQPQHF.

The chain links TRBV27 to TRBJ1-5, with a weak D call TRBD1 (5 bases). The germline gives CDR1 MNHEY, CDR2 SMNVEV (reference sequence). The CDR3 is made up of 15 amino acids. V gave up 6 bases and J gave up 6 bases, with 18 bases separating them. The CDR3 spells CASRNQGIMGQPQHF. The DNA for the CDR3 is TGTGCCAGCAGAAATCAGGGTATAATGGGTCAGCCCCAGCATTTT.